Following are 15 T cell receptor beta chains from one sample sequenced in a study of blood T cell repertoires in COVID-19. Assay used: immunoSEQ multiplex PCR; TCRdb lists only in-frame clones, some missing. The table lists approximately 300,000 clones, about four fifths of them singletons. Sequenced material: peripheral blood. All receptors come from a woman aged 45-60 years with acute or convalescent COVID-19.

V usage is TRBV28 and J usage is TRBJ1-5; no reliable D call. The CDR3 has 12 amino acids. Germline CDR1 reads MDHEN; CDR2 reads SYDVKM. V was clipped by 11 bases and J by 3 bases, with 11 bases between them. The CDR3: CAGATNNQPQHF. For the CDR3, the DNA is TGTGCCGGAGCTACGAACAATCAGCCCCAGCATTTT.

This chain joins TRBV19 and TRBJ2-5, with a weak D call TRBD2 (5 bases). The CDR3 contains 13 residues. Per germline, CDR1 LNHDA and CDR2 SQIVND (reference sequence). The V end lost 2 bases, the J end lost 5 bases, and 9 bases lay between the germline ends. As DNA, the CDR3 is TGTGCCAGTAGTATATACAGCGGCGAGACCCAGTACTTC. Residues: CASSIYSGETQYF.

The chain is built from TRBV5-6 and TRBJ2-5, with 15 bases identical to TRBD2. The CDR3 loop spans 16 amino acids. The J segment lost 2 bases and the V segment lost 4 bases, leaving 3 bases of the junction unmatched. Looked up from germline, CDR1 is SGHDT and CDR2 is YYEEEE. The CDR3 loop reads CASSRGTSGGQETQYF. The CDR3 nucleotides are TGTGCCAGCAGCCGCGGGACTAGCGGGGGGCAAGAGACCCAGTACTTC.

The V and J genes are TRBV5-6 and TRBJ1-1, with 7 bases lining up with TRBD1. V lost 4 bases to trimming and J lost 4 bases; unmatched junction nucleotides: 10. CDR1 is SGHDT and CDR2 is YYEEEE in the germline V gene. The CDR3 consists of 15 residues. CDR3 in DNA: TGTGCCAGCAGCACTGTAGTCTCAGGGGGCACTGAAGCTTTCTTT. This gives the protein CASSTVVSGGTEAFF.

The J gene is TRBJ2-1, the V gene TRBV5-1, with 7 bases that match TRBD2. Trimming took 4 bases from V and 7 from J; bases not matched to a gene: 8. Germline V lookup: CDR1 SGHRS, CDR2 YFSETQ. This CDR3 has 14 residues. The CDR3 reads CASSPMAGGNEQFF. The DNA of the CDR3 is TGCGCCAGCAGCCCAATGGCCGGGGGGAATGAGCAGTTCTTC.

J is TRBJ2-7 and V is TRBV11-1; 13 bases match TRBD2. CDR1 is SGHAT, CDR2 FQDESV, per germline (reference sequence). Trimming removed 4 bases from V and 2 bases from J; junction bases left unmatched: 2. This CDR3 comprises 15 residues. CDR3 sequence: CASSSGTSGTYEQYF. Written as DNA, the CDR3 is TGTGCCAGCAGCTCAGGGACTAGCGGGACCTACGAGCAGTACTTC.

The chain couples TRBV7-2 to TRBJ1-2, with 10 positions matching TRBD1. V dropped 5 bases and J dropped 5; count of bases not matched to a gene: 8. This CDR3 contains 15 residues. Germline CDR1 is SGHTA and CDR2 is FQGNSA. CDR3 amino acids: CASSATGTGVYGYTF. In nucleotides, the CDR3 is TGTGCCAGCAGCGCCACCGGGACAGGGGTTTATGGCTACACCTTC.

This chain joins TRBV6-1 and TRBJ1-5, with TRBD1 as a possible D gene (6 bases). The CDR3 is 15 amino acids. Trimming removed 2 bases from V and 5 bases from J, with 13 bases in between. Looked up from germline, CDR1 is MNHNS and CDR2 is SASEGT. The CDR3 reads CASSEYSGGHQPQHF. CDR3 coding DNA: TGTGCCAGCAGTGAATATAGCGGGGGCCATCAGCCCCAGCATTTT.

The chain is built from TRBV10-2 and TRBJ2-1; possible D gene TRBD1, 6 bases. CDR1 is WSHSY, CDR2 SAAADI, per germline. Trimming took off 7 bases at V and 7 bases at J, with 20 bases between the two ends. The CDR3 loop spans 15 amino acids. CDR3 nucleotide sequence: TGCGCCAGCACCGCGGGCAGGGGAGAAGGAAATGAGCAGTTCTTC. It codes for CASTAGRGEGNEQFF.

The chain combines TRBV7-2 with TRBJ2-5; perhaps TRBD1 as D (5 bases). The V gene lost 2 bases and the J gene lost 2 bases, with 12 bases spanning the gap. Germline V gene sequence: CDR1 SGHTA, CDR2 FQGNSA. CDR3 length equals 15 residues. The CDR3 sequence: CASSLQVGPQETQYF. In DNA, the CDR3 is TGTGCCAGCAGCTTACAAGTGGGGCCTCAAGAGACCCAGTACTTC.

The CDR3 DNA reads TGTGCCAGCAGTGACCACCGGCGAGCGGGGGGCTACAATGAGCAGTTCTTC. It encodes CASSDHRRAGGYNEQFF. J is TRBJ2-1 and V is TRBV6-4; 9 bases line up with TRBD2. CDR3 length: 17 amino acids. V shed 2 bases and J 3 bases; nucleotides not matched to a gene: 8. The germline gives CDR1 MRHNA, CDR2 SNTAGT.

The chain joins TRBV7-2 to TRBJ1-5; D gene uncertain. Germline V CDR1 and CDR2: SGHTA, FQGNSA. V was trimmed by 2 bases and J by 2 bases, leaving 4 bases between them. The CDR3 contains 13 residues. In nucleotides, the CDR3 is TGTGCCAGCAGCTTATCAGGCAATCAGCCCCAGCATTTT. Translation gives CASSLSGNQPQHF. The full variable domain, in which reference TRBV7-2 and TRBJ1-5 provide the parts outside the CDR3, is GAGVSQSPSNKVTEKGKDVELRCDPISGHTALYWYRQSLGQGLEFLIYFQGNSAPDKSGLPSDRFSAERTGGSVSTLTIQRTQQEDSAVYLCASSLSGNQPQHFGDGTRLSIL.

The chain couples TRBV12-5 to TRBJ2-3; possible D gene TRBD2, 5 bases. Germline values: CDR1 LGHNT, CDR2 FRNRAP. The CDR3 length is 15 residues. The V end was cut by 2 bases, the J end by 4 bases, with 13 bases between. CDR3 coding DNA: TGTGCTAGTGGTTTGCCCCTAGCAGAGCCAGATACGCAGTATTTT. Its translation is CASGLPLAEPDTQYF.

This clone is a singleton in its sample. The chain employs TRBV2 and TRBJ1-2; D unclear. There are 13 residues in the CDR3. The V end lost 0 bases, the J end lost 10 bases, and 12 bases lay between the germline ends. In germline, CDR1 is SNHLY, CDR2 FYNNEI. This CDR3 is CASSEAVTADYTF. DNA for the CDR3: TGTGCCAGCAGTGAAGCGGTAACAGCCGACTACACCTTC.

The genes are TRBV5-5 and TRBJ1-5, with 7 nucleotides matching TRBD1. The CDR3 sequence is 16 residues long. After removal of 0 bases from V and 0 bases from J, the junction contained 3 bases not matched to a gene. Looked up from germline, CDR1 is SGHKS and CDR2 is YYEKEE (reference sequence). The DNA for the CDR3 is TGTGCCAGCAGCTTGGGGGACAGACGTAGCAATCAGCCCCAGCATTTT. Its protein product is CASSLGDRRSNQPQHF.